Below, 10 T cell receptor beta chains from the same sample are listed, as sequenced in a study of T-cell reconstitution after alpha-beta-depleted transplantation in children (dated by TCRdb to 2016 to 2018). Libraries were made using PCR. This sample was sequenced with an Illumina HiSeq 2500. Molecular barcoding was employed in the preparation of TCR libraries, with unique molecular identifiers being used to normalize TCRbeta repertoire quantification. TCRdb cleaned the public reads at Q25 with fastp, built clones with MiXCR and kept in-frame beta chains. Here each entry gathers all rows of one CDR3 protein and keeps the most common genes and DNA. For this sample the table gives about 640,000 distinct CDR3 sequences, of which around 17% were detected only once. The ten largest make up 0.9% to 1.2% of the sample. This material consisted of PBMCs from the stem cell graft donor, taken from the stem cell graft. Source of these receptors: a human donor who donated a stem cell graft to a child with acute myeloid leukemia.

This clonotype was found a few times. This chain uses TRBV28 with TRBJ2-2, with a tentative D call TRBD1 (5 bases). The germline gives CDR1 MDHEN, CDR2 SYDVKM. Between the trimmed V and J ends, which lost 2 bases and 5 bases, there was a span of 9 bases. CDR3 length: 14 amino acids. The CDR3 nucleotides are TGTGCCAGCAGTTTAAACAGGTTGACCGGGGAGCTGTTTTTT. Its protein product is CASSLNRLTGELFF.

This clonotype was observed a few times. Germline is not matched at one junction end, which may reflect a read error. This rearrangement joins TRBV20-1 to TRBJ1-2, with 8 positions matching TRBD1. CDR1 and CDR2 from the germline V gene are DFQATT and SNEGSKA (reference sequence). CDR3 length equals 16 residues. CDR3 nucleotide sequence: TGCTGTGCTAGAGATGGAGGACAGGGTGGCGGCTATGGCTACACCTTC. Translated: CCARDGGQGGGYGYTF.

This chain uses TRBV11-2 with TRBJ1-1, with 9 bases identical to TRBD1. With V trimmed by 1 base and J by 0 bases, 6 bases remained unmatched. The CDR3 spans 17 residues. The germline CDR1 and CDR2 sequences are SGHAT and FQNNGV. As DNA, the CDR3 is TGTGCCAGCAGCTTAGGGAGGACAGGGGAGTTGAACACTGAAGCTTTCTTT. Amino acids: CASSLGRTGELNTEAFF.

This clonotype was counted many times. The chain has TRBV10-3 and TRBJ2-7; no definite D call. V gave up 4 bases and J gave up 1 base, with 8 bases separating them. Per the germline V gene, CDR1 is ENHRY and CDR2 is SYGVKD. The CDR3 loop spans 13 amino acids. The CDR3, as DNA: TGTGCCATCAGTGGTTACAGATCCTACGAGCAGTACTTC. It is translated as CAISGYRSYEQYF.

In its sample, this clonotype was seen many times. The chain recombines TRBV7-3 with TRBJ2-5; 8 positions agree with TRBD1. V dropped 5 bases and J dropped 5; count of bases not matched to a gene: 10. The CDR3 runs 15 residues. Germline lookup yields CDR1 SGHTA and CDR2 FQGTGA. The CDR3 loop is CASSPGQGLEETQYF. In DNA, the CDR3 is TGTGCCAGCAGCCCCGGACAGGGATTAGAGGAGACCCAGTACTTC.

This clonotype was seen many times. This chain joins TRBV12-3 or TRBV12-4 and TRBJ1-1; TRBD1 is a possible D gene (5 bases). The CDR3 extends over 15 amino acids. The V gene lost 0 bases and the J gene lost 4 bases, with 12 bases spanning the gap. The CDR3 protein is CASSLAGPMSTEAFF. In DNA, the CDR3 is TGTGCCAGCAGTTTAGCGGGGCCAATGAGCACTGAAGCTTTCTTT.

This clonotype was seen ten or more times. The chain employs TRBV29-1 and TRBJ1-2; D not certain. V lost 3 bases to trimming and J lost 4 bases, with 9 bases between them. Looked up from germline, CDR1 is SQVTM and CDR2 is ANQGSEA. The CDR3 has 12 residues. The CDR3 reads CSVDTGSYGYTF. For the CDR3, the DNA is TGCAGCGTTGACACGGGATCCTATGGCTACACCTTC.

The rearrangement links TRBV29-1 to TRBJ2-1; 10 bases are a match to TRBD1. The CDR3 totals 15 residues. The germline V gene encodes CDR1 SQVTM and CDR2 ANQGSEA. Trimming cost V 6 bases and J 8 bases; bases outside gene matches: 13. The CDR3 is CSVRKGDRGLDEQFF. The CDR3 DNA sequence: TGCAGCGTCCGAAAGGGGGACAGGGGACTCGATGAGCAGTTCTTC.

This clonotype occurred a few times. This sequence may be a read error, since a much larger clone differs from it by one base. The chain carries TRBV7-2 and TRBJ2-7; D is ambiguous. The V gene's germline CDR1 is SGHTA and CDR2 FQGNSA. V was cut by 1 base and J by 0 bases, with 7 bases left in between. The CDR3 is 14 residues long. The CDR3 loop reads CASSLDWGSYEQYF. The CDR3 DNA sequence: TGTGCCAGCAGCTTAGACTGGGGCTCCTACGAGCAGTACTTC.

There are many counts of this clonotype. This chain links TRBV20-1 with TRBJ1-5, with D perhaps matching TRBD1 (6 bases). CDR1 and CDR2 (germline): DFQATT, SNEGSKA (reference sequence). The CDR3 has 15 amino acids. V gave up 3 bases and J gave up 4 bases, with 16 bases separating them. The DNA for the CDR3 is TGCAGTGCTAGCGAGGACAGATTATCAAATCAGCCCCAGCATTTT. Protein: CSASEDRLSNQPQHF.